This T cell receptor (beta chain) appears in the sequencing data of a study of Ad26.COV2.S vaccination and SARS-CoV-2 variants. For the study at large: Participants got Ad26.COV2.S intramuscularly, once or twice 56 days apart.

General study points: People who got the vaccine or the placebo had similar non-spike TCR breadth. Breadth and depth estimates from TCRs may understate total T cell responses.

The length of the CDR3 is 11 residues. CDR1 is SEHNR, CDR2 FQNEAQ, per germline (reference sequence). With 2 bases removed from V and 11 bases from J, the gap between germline ends came to 10 bases. Regarding treatment: approximately 18 received Ad26.COV2.S at low or high dose, single or two shots; a few received placebo; per-sample allocation not given. Specimens were obtained on day 63 following the first vaccine or placebo injection. As regards this clone: Its target is not known.

Using immunoSEQ multiplex PCR, the repertoire was profiled, and TCRdb retains in-frame clones only, with some absent. The profile shows 440,000 or so clones, around 92% of them singletons. The V call is TRBV7-9, the J call TRBJ2-7; no clear D gene. The receptor comes from a person aged 18-65 years who received the Ad26.COV2.S COVID-19 vaccine or a placebo. Sequencing was performed on peripheral blood, taken in a trial of Ad26.COV2.S vaccine versus placebo. The DNA for the CDR3 is TGTGCCAGCAGCTTATCCCAAGAGGAGTACTTC. Its protein is CASSLSQEEYF. Full variable domain (outside the CDR3, taken from reference TRBV7-9 and TRBJ2-7): DTGVSQNPRHKITKRGQNVTFRCDPISEHNRLYWYRQTLGQGPEFLTYFQNEAQLEKSRLLSDRFSAERPKGSFSTLEIQRTEQGDSAMYLCASSLSQEEYFGPGTRLTVT.